This TCR beta chain was captured in a study of blood T cell repertoires in COVID-19. Study-level background: In each case, the material was cDNA or gDNA derived from T cells, B-cell-depleted T cells, or PBMCs.

The CDR3 length is 13 residues. The ends were cut back, 4 bases at V and 5 bases at J, with 10 bases in the middle. The germline V gene encodes CDR1 KGHSH and CDR2 LQKENI. Everyone who took part was roughly 18 to 89 years old, and they came from about 23 US areas. Sequencing was performed with immunoSEQ multiplex PCR; in TCRdb, only in-frame clones are kept and a portion is missing. The sample shows roughly 150,000 clones, around four fifths of them seen only once. This receptor was identified in a woman in her 40s who had recovered from COVID-19. The sample was PBMCs or T cells enriched from blood (not recorded which). The chain carries TRBV18 and TRBJ2-3; D is ambiguous. CDR3 region: CASSLRRGDTQYF. For the CDR3, the DNA is TGTGCCAGCTCACTAAGACGAGGAGATACGCAGTATTTT.